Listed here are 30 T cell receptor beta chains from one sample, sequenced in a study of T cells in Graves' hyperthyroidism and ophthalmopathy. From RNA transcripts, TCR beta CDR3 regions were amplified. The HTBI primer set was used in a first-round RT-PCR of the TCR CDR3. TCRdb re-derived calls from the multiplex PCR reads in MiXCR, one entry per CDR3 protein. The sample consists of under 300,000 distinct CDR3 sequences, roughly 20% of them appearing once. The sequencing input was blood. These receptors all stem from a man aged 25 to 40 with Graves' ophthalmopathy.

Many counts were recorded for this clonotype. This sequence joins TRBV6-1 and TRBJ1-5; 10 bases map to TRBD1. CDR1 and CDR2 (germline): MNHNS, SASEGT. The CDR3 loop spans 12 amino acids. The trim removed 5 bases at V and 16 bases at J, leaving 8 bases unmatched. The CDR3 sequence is CASSTGQGEQHF. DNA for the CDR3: TGTGCCAGCAGTACCGGACAGGGGGAACAACATTTT.

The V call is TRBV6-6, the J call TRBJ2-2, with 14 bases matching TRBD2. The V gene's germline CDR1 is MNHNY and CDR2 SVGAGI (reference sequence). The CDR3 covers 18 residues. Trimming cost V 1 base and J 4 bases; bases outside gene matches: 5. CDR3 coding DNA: TGTGCCAGCAGTTACTGGACTAGCGGGAGGTCTGGCACCGGGGAGCTGTTTTTT. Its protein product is CASSYWTSGRSGTGELFF.

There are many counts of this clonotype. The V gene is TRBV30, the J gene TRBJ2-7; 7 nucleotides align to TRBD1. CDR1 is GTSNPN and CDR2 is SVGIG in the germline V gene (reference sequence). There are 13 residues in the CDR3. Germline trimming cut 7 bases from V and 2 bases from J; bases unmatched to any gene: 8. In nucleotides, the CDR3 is TGTGCCTTAAGGACAGGTTCTGCCTACGAGCAGTACTTC. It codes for CALRTGSAYEQYF.

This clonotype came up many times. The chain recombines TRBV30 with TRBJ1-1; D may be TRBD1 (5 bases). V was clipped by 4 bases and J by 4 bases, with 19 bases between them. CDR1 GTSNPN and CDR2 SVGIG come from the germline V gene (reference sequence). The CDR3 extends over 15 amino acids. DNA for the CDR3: TGTGCCTGGACCTCTCTTGGGGGGAGGGCCACTGAAGCTTTCTTT. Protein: CAWTSLGGRATEAFF.

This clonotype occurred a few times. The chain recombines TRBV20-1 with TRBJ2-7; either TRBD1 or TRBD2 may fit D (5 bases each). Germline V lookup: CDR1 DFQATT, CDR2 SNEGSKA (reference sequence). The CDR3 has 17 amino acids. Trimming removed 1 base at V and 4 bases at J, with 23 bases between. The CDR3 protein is CSARGSRGDPWGYEQYF. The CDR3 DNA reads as TGCAGTGCTAGAGGCTCGAGAGGGGACCCCTGGGGATACGAGCAGTACTTC.

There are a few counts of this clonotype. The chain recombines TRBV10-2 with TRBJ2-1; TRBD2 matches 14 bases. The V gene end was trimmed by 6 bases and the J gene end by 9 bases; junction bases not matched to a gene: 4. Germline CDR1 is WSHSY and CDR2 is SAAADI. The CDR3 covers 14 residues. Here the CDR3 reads CASRTSGRGGEQFF. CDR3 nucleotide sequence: TGCGCCAGCAGGACTAGCGGGAGGGGTGGTGAGCAGTTCTTC.

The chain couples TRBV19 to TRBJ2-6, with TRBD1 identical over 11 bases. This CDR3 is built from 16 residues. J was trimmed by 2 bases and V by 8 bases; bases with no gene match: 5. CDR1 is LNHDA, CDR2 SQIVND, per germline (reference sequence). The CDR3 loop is CASHGQGAAGANVLTF. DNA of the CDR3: TGTGCCAGTCACGGACAGGGGGCGGCTGGGGCCAACGTCCTGACTTTC.

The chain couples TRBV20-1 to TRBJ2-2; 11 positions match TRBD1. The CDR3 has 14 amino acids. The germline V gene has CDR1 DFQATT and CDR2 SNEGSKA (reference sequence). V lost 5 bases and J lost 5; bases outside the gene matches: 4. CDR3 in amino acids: CSALDRGLTGELFF. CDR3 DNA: TGCAGTGCTCTGGACAGGGGGCTGACCGGGGAGCTGTTTTTT.

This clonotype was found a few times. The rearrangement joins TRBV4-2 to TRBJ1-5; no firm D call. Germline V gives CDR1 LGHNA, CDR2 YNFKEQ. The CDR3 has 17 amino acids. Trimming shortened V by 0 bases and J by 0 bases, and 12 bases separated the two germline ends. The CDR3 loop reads CASSQDFGQYSNQPQHF. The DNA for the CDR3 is TGTGCCAGCAGCCAAGATTTCGGTCAGTATAGCAATCAGCCCCAGCATTTT.

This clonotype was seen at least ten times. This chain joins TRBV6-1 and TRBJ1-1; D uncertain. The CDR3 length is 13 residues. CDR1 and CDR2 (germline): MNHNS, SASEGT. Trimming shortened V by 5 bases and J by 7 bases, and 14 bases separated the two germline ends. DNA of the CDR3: TGTGCCAGCAGTCTACAAGGGCCAGATGAAGCTTTCTTT. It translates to CASSLQGPDEAFF.

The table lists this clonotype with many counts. CDR3: CASSLSTGYSYEQYF. In nucleotides, the CDR3 is TGTGCCAGCAGCTTGTCCACAGGGTATTCCTACGAGCAGTACTTC. The J gene is TRBJ2-7, the V gene TRBV7-9; TRBD1 might be the D (6 bases). V lost 3 bases to trimming and J lost 1 base, with 13 bases between them. From germline, CDR1 is SEHNR and CDR2 FQNEAQ (reference sequence). There are 15 residues in the CDR3.

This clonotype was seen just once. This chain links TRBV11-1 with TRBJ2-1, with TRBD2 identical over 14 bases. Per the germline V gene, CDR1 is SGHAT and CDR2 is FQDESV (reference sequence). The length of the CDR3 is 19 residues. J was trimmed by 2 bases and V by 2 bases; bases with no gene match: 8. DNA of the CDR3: TGTGCCAGCAGCTTACGCCGACCGGGACTAGCGGGAGCCTACAATGAGCAGTTCTTC. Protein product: CASSLRRPGLAGAYNEQFF.

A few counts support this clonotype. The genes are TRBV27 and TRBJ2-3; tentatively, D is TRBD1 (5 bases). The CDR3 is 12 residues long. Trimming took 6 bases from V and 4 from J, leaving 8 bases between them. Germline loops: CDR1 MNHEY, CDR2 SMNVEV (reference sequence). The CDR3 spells CASRGVSDTQYF. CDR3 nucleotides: TGTGCCAGCAGAGGGGTCTCAGATACGCAGTATTTT.

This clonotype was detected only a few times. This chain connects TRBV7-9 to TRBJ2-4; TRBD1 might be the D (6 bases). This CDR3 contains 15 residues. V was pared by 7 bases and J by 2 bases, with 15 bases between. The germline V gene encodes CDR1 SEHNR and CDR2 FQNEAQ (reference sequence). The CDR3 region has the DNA TGTGCCAGCACCCGGACACAGGGAACCAAAAACATTCAGTACTTC. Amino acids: CASTRTQGTKNIQYF.

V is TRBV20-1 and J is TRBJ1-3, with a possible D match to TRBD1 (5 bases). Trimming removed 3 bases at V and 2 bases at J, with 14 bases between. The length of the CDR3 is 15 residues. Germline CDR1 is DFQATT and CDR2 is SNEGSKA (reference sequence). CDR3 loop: CSARGSGFAGNTIYF. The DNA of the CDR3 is TGCAGTGCTAGGGGTTCAGGGTTTGCTGGAAACACCATATATTTT.

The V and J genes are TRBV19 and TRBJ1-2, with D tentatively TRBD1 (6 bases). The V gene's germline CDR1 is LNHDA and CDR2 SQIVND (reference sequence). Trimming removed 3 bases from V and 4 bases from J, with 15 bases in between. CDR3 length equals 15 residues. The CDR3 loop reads CASSMRGTGAYGYTF. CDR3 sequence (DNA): TGTGCCAGTAGTATGAGGGGGACGGGTGCCTATGGCTACACCTTC.

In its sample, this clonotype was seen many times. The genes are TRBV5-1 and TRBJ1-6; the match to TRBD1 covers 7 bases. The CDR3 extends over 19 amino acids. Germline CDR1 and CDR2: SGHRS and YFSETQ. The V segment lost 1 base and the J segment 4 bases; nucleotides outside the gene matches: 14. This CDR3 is CASSLNLRDRITYNSPLHF. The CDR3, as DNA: TGCGCCAGCAGCTTGAACCTCCGGGACAGAATTACTTATAATTCACCCCTCCACTTT.

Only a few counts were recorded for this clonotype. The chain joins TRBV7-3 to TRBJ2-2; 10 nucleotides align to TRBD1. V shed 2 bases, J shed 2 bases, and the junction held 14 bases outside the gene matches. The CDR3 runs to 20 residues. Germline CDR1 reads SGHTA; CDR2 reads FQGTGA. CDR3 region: CASSLFPPGTGVSNTGELFF. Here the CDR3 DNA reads TGTGCCAGCAGCTTATTTCCCCCCGGGACAGGGGTCTCTAACACCGGGGAGCTGTTTTTT.

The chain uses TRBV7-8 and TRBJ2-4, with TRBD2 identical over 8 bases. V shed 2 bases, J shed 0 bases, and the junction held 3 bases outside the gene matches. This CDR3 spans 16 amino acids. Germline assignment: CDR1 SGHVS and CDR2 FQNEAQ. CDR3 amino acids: CASSLREGVAKNIQYF. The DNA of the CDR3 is TGTGCCAGCAGCTTACGGGAGGGGGTAGCCAAAAACATTCAGTACTTC.

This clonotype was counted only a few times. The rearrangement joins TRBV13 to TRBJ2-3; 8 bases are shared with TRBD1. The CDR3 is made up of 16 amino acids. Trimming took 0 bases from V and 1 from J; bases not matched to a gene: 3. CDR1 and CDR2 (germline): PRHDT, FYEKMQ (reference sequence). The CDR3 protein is CASSLGARGRTDTQYF. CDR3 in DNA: TGTGCCAGCAGCTTAGGTGCCAGGGGGCGCACAGATACGCAGTATTTT.

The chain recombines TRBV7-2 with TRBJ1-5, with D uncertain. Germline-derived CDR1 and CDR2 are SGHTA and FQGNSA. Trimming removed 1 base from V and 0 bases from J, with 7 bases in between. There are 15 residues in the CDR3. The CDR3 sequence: CASSLGQISNQPQHF. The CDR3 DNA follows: TGTGCCAGCAGCTTAGGACAAATTAGCAATCAGCCCCAGCATTTT. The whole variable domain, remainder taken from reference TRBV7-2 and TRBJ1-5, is GAGVSQSPSNKVTEKGKDVELRCDPISGHTALYWYRQSLGQGLEFLIYFQGNSAPDKSGLPSDRFSAERTGGSVSTLTIQRTQQEDSAVYLCASSLGQISNQPQHFGDGTRLSIL.

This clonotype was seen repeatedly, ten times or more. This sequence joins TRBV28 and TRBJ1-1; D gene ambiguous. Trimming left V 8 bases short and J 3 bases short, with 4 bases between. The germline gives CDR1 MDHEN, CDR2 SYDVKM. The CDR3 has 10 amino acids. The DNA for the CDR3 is TGTGCCAGCCTGGACACTGAAGCTTTCTTT. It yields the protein CASLDTEAFF.

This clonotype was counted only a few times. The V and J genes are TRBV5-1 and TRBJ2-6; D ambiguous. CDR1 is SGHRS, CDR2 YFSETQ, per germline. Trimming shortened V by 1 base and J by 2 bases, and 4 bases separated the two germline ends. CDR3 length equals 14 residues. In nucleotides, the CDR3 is TGCGCCAGCAGCTTGTACACTGGGGCCAACGTCCTGACTTTC. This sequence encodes CASSLYTGANVLTF.

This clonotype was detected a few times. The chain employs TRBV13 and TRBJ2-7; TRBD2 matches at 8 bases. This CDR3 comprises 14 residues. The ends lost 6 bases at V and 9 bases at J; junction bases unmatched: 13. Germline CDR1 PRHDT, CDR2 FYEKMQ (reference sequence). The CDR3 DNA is TGTGCCAGCAGGTCCTCGGGGGGGTGGCGGGTGCAGTACTTC. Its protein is CASRSSGGWRVQYF. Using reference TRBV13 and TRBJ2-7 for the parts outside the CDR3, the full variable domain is AAGVIQSPRHLIKEKRETATLKCYPIPRHDTVYWYQQGPGQDPQFLISFYEKMQSDKGSIPDRFSAQQFSDYHSELNMSSLELGDSALYFCASRSSGGWRVQYFGPGTRLTVT.

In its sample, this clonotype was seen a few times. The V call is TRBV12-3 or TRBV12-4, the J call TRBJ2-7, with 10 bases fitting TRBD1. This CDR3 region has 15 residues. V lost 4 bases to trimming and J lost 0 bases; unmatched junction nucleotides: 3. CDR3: CASSSDRGDSYEQYF. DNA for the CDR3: TGTGCCAGCAGTTCGGACAGGGGGGACTCCTACGAGCAGTACTTC.

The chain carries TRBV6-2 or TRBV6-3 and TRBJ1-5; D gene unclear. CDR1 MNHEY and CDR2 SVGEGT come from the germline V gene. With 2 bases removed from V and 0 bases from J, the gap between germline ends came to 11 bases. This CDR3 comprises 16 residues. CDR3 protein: CASSYSFVHSNQPQHF. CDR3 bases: TGTGCCAGCAGTTACAGTTTTGTCCATAGCAATCAGCCCCAGCATTTT.

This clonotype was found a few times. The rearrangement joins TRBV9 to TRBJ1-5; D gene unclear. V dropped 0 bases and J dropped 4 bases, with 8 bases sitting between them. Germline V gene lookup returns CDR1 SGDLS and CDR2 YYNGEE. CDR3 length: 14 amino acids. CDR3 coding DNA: TGTGCCAGCAGCGTAGCTGGGGTAAATCAGCCCCAGCATTTT. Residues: CASSVAGVNQPQHF.

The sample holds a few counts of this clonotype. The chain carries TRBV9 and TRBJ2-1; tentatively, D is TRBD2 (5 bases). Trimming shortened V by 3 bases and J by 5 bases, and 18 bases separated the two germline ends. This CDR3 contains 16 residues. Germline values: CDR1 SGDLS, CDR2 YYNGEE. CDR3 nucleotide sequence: TGTGCCAGCAGCGCCCCCTCCCCGGGAACCAACAATGAGCAGTTCTTC. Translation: CASSAPSPGTNNEQFF.

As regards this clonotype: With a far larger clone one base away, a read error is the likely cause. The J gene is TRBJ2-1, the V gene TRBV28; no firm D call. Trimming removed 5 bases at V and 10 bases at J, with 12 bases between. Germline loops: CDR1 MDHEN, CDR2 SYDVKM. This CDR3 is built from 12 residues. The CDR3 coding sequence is TGTGCCAGCAGTCTGGGAACCTACGAGCAGTTCTTC. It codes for CASSLGTYEQFF.

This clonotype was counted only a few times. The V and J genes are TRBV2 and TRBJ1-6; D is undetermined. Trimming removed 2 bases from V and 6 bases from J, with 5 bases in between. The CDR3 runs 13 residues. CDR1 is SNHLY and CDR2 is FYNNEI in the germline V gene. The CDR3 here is CASSETINSPLHF. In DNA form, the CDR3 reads TGTGCCAGCAGTGAAACAATTAATTCACCCCTCCACTTT.